This is a list of T cell receptor beta chains from one sample in a study of chemoradiotherapy in HPV16-positive cancers. Method: immunoSEQ multiplex PCR; TCRdb's copy keeps in-frame clones and lacks some. The sample carries 25,000 to 30,000 clones, around 94% recorded once. The sample consisted of blood, taken from a patient who underwent chemoradiotherapy. The receptor set was obtained from a human donor with HPV-associated anogenital cancer. Each CDR3 is given with its conserved first and last residue. The D gene is left open where the match is weak. Size tells how often a clone was seen (once, few, many) or the class of an expanded clone, and some rows leave it out.

TGTGCCTGGACTAAACCGGGACAGGGTTTCGATGGAAACACCATATATTTT	CAWTKPGQGFDGNTIYF	TRBJ1-3	NA	TRBV30	TRBD1
TGTGCCAGCAGCGCCGGGATCTACAATGAGCAGTTCTTC	CASSAGIYNEQFF	TRBJ2-1	NA	TRBV7-9	NA
TGTGCCAGTAGCAGATCGGCTTTGAGGGGGGAGACCCAGTACTTC	CASSRSALRGETQYF	TRBJ2-5	NA	TRBV19	NA
TGCGCCAGCAGCCAAGAGTCAACAGGTTCCTATGGCTACACCTTC	CASSQESTGSYGYTF	TRBJ1-2	NA	TRBV4-1	NA
TGTGCCAGCAGCGTAACGGGTGGCGGAGAAAAACTGTTTTTT	CASSVTGGGEKLFF	TRBJ1-4	NA	TRBV2	NA
TGTGCCAGCAGCTTAAATGGTGCAACTAATGAAAAACTGTTTTTT	CASSLNGATNEKLFF	TRBJ1-4	NA	TRBV7-9	NA
TGTGCCAGCAGTGAAGCTGTCCAAAACATTCAGTACTTC	CASSEAVQNIQYF	TRBJ2-4	NA	TRBV2	NA
TGTGCCAGCAGCTCCTACAGGGTACCTGGGGCCAACGTCCTGACTTTC	CASSSYRVPGANVLTF	TRBJ2-6	once	TRBV7-8	NA
TGTGCCAGCAGCTTGACAGGGATAGGCTACACCTTC	CASSLTGIGYTF	TRBJ1-2	NA	TRBV5-6	NA
TGTGCCAGCAGCTCCTTCTCCGGGACAGGGACTTACGAGCAGTACTTC	CASSSFSGTGTYEQYF	TRBJ2-7	NA	TRBV7-9	TRBD1
TGCGCCAGCAAGCTAGGACAGGGCACCTACGAGCAGTACTTC	CASKLGQGTYEQYF	TRBJ2-7	NA	TRBV10-2	TRBD1
TGTGCCAGCAGCCGGGACAGCACAGATACGCAGTATTTT	CASSRDSTDTQYF	TRBJ2-3	NA	TRBV7-3	NA
TGTGCCAGCAGCTTTAGCGGGGGGCAAGAGACCCAGTACTTC	CASSFSGGQETQYF	TRBJ2-5	NA	TRBV7-2	TRBD2